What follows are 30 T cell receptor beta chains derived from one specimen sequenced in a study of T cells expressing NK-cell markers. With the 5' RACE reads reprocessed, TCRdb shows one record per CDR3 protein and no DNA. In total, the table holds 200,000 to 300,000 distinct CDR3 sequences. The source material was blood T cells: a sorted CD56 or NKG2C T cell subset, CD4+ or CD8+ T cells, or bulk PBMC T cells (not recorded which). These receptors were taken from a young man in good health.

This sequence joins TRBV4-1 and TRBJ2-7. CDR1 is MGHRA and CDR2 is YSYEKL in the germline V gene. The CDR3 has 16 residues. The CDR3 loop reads CASSQDFRTVLGEQYF.

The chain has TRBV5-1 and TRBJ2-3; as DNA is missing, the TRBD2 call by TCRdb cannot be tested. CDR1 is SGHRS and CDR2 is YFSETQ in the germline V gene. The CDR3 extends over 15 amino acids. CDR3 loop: CASSLRTPRADTQYF.

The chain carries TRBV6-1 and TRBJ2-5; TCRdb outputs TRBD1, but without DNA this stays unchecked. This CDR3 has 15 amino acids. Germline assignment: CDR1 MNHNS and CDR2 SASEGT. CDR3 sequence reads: CASINRDRGQETQYF.

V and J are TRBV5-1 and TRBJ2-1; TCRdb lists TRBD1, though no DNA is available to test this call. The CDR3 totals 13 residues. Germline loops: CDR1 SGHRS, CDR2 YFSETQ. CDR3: CASSSGQHNEQFF.

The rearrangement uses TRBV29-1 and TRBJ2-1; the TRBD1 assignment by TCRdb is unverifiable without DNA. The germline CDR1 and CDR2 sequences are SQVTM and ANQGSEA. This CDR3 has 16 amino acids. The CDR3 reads CSVPRVAGRFNNEQFF.

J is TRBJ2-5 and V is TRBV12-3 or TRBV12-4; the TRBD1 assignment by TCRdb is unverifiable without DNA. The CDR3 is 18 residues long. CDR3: CASSFGRGRLGGPETQYF.

The CDR3 reads CASSLWTDEAFF. The chain joins TRBV12-3 or TRBV12-4 to TRBJ1-1. This CDR3 spans 12 amino acids.

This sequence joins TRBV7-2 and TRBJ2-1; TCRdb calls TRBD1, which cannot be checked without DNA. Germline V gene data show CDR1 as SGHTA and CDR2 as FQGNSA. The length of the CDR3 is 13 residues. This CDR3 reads CASSPPAYNEQFF.

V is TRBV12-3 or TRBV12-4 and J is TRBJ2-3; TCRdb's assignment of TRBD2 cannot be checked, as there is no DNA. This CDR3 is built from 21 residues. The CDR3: CASSLNNLPSGSEFLTDTQYF.

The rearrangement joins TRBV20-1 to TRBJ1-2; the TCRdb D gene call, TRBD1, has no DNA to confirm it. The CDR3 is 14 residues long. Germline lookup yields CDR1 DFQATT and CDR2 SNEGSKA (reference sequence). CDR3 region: CSASQGGRRDGYTF.

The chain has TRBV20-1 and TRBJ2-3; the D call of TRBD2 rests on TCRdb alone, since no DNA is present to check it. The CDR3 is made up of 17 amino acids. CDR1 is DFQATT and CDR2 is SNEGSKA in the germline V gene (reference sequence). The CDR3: CSARVRPSGRGPDTQYF.

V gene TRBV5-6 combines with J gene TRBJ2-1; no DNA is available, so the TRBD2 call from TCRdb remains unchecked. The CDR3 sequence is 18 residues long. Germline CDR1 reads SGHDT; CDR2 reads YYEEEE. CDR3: CASSLRSSGRGTYNEQFF.

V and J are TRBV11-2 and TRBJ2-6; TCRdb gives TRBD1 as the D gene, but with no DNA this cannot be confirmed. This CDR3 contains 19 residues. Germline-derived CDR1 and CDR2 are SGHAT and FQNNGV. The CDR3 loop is CASSFLGGQALSGANVLTF.

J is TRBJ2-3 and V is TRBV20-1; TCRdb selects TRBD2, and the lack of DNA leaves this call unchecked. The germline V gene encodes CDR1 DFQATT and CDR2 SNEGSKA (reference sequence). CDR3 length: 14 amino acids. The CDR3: CSASVGLSTDTQYF.

The CDR3 protein is CASSQPFSGSTFPDTQYF. This rearrangement joins TRBV4-2 to TRBJ2-3; TCRdb's assignment of TRBD2 cannot be checked, as there is no DNA. The CDR3 runs 18 residues. CDR1 and CDR2 (germline): LGHNA, YNFKEQ.

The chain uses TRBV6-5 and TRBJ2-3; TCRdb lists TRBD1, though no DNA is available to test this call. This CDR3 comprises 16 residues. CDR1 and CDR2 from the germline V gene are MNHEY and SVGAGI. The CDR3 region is CASSYSPGGNTDTQYF.

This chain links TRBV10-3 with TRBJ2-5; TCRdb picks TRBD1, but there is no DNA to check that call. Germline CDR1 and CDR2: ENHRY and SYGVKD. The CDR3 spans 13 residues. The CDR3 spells CAIALPGQETQYF.

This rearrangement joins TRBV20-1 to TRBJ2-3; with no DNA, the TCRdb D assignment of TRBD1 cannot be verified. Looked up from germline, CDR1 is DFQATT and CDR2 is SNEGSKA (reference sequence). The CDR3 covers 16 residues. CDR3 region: CSARSQEGVGTDTQYF.

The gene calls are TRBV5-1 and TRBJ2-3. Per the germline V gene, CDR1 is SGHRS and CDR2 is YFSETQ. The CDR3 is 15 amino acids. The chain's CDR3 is CASSLDFTSTDTQYF.

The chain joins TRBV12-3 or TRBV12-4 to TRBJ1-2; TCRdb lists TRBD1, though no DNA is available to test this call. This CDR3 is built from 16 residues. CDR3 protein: CASSRLVQGAGYGYTF.

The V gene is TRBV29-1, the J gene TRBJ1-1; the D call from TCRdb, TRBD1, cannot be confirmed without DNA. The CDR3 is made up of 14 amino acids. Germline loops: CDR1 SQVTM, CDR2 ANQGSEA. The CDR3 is CSAGTGGGLTEAFF.

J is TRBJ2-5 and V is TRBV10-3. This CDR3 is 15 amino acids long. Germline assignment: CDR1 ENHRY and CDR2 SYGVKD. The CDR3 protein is CAISEGFERQETQYF.

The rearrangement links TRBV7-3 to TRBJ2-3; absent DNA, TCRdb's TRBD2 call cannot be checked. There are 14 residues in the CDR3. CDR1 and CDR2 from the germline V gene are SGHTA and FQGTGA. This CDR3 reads CASSSTNVAGTQYF.

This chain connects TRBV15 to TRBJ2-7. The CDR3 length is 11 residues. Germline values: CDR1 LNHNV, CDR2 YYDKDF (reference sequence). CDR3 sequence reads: CATASPYEQYF.

CDR3 loop: CASNPGTARDEQYF. The rearrangement links TRBV6-1 to TRBJ2-7; TCRdb selects TRBD1, and the lack of DNA leaves this call unchecked. Germline V gene sequence: CDR1 MNHNS, CDR2 SASEGT. This CDR3 spans 14 amino acids.

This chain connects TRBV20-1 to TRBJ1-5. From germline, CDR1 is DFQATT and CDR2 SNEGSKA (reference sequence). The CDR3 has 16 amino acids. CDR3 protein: CSARDLRKVSNQPQHF.

CDR3 region: CASKTGTGAKPEAFF. This sequence joins TRBV6-1 and TRBJ1-1; as DNA is missing, the TRBD1 call by TCRdb cannot be tested. Germline CDR1 MNHNS, CDR2 SASEGT. This CDR3 is 15 amino acids long.

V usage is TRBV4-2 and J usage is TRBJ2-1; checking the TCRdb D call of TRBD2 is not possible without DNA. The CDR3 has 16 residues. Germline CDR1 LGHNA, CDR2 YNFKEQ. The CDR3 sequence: CASSQAAQREYNEQFF.

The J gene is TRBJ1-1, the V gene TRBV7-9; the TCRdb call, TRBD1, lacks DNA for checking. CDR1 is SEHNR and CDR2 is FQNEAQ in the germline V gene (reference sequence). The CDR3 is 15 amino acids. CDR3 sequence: CASSPRGRKNTEAFF.

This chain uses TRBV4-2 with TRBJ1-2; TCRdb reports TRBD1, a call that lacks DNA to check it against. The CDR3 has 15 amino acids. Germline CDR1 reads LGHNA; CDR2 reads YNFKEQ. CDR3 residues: CASSQGPGAGYGYTF.